Within the sample, the clone carrying this T cell receptor (beta chain) is medium-sized (0.01 to 0.1%). The antigen remains unidentified. Each TRB amplification used roughly 220-550 ng of genomic DNA from blood. The data derive from a study of T and B cells in COVID-19 patients. Whole-study findings and limits: Patients with COVID-19 reportedly showed strongly skewed T cell receptor beta variable and joining gene usage.

TRB rearrangements were amplified by multiplex PCR with BIOMED2 TRB-A/B primers. TCRdb independently ran MiXCR on the multiplex PCR reads; one entry per CDR3 protein. The sample shows approximately 6,000 distinct CDR3 sequences, over 25% of them seen only once. The receptor was isolated from a human donor with active COVID-19. Sequencing was performed on blood.

The CDR3 reads CASSRSGTGYSNQPQHF. The CDR3 DNA reads TGTGCCAGTAGTAGATCCGGGACAGGATATAGCAATCAGCCCCAGCATTTT. This chain links TRBV19 with TRBJ1-5; TRBD1 matches at 8 bases. This CDR3 region has 17 residues. Per germline, CDR1 LNHDA and CDR2 SQIVND (reference sequence). V trimming: 4 bases; J trimming: 0 bases; junction bases outside the gene matches: 8.